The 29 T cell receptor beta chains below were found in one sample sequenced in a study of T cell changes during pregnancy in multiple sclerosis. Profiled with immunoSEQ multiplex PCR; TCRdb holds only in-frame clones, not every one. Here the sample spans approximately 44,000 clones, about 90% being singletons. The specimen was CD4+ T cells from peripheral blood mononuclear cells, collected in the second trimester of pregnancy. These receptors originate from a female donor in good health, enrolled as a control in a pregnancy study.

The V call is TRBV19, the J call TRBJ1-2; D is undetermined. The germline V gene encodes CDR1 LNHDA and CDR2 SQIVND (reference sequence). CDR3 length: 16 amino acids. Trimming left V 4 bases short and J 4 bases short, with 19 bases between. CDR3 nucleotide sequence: TGTGCCAGTAGTAAGGCCCGACACGGGGATAGCTATGGCTACACCTTC. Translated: CASSKARHGDSYGYTF.

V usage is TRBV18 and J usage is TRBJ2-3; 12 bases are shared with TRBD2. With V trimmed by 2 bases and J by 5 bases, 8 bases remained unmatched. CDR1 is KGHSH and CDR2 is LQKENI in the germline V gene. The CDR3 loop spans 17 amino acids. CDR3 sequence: CASSPAMPSGRGDTQYF. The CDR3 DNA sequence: TGTGCCAGCTCACCAGCAATGCCTAGCGGGAGGGGAGATACGCAGTATTTT.

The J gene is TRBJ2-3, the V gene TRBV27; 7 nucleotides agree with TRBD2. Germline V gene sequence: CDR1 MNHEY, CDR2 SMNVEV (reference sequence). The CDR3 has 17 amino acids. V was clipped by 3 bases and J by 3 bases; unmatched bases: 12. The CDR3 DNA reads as TGTGCCAGCAGTTTCTTCGGGGCTAGCGGAGGGACAGATACGCAGTATTTT. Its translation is CASSFFGASGGTDTQYF.

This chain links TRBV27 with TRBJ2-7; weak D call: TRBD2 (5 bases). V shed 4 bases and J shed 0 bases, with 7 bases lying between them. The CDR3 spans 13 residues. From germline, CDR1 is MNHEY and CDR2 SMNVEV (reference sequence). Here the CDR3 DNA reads TGTGCCAGCAGTTCGCTAGCCTCCTACGAGCAGTACTTC. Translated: CASSSLASYEQYF.

CDR3 sequence: CASSYRGGATDTQYF. Written as DNA, the CDR3 is TGTGCCAGCAGTTACAGAGGGGGAGCGACAGATACGCAGTATTTT. The chain has TRBV6-5 and TRBJ2-3; D may be TRBD1 (6 bases). V was trimmed by 2 bases and J by 3 bases, leaving 12 bases between them. Germline V gene lookup returns CDR1 MNHEY and CDR2 SVGAGI. This CDR3 has 15 amino acids.

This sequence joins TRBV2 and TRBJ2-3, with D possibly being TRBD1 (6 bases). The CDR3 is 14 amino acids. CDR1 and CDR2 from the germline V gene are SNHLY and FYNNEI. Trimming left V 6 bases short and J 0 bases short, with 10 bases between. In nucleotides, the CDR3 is TGTGCCAGCAGGACAGGCTCTAGCACAGATACGCAGTATTTT. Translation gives CASRTGSSTDTQYF.

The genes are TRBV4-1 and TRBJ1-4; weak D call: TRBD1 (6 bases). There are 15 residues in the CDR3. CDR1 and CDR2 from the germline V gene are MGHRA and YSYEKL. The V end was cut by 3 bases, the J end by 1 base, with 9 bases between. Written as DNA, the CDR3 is TGCGCCAGCAGCCATGGGGGCCTAACTAATGAAAAACTGTTTTTT. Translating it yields CASSHGGLTNEKLFF.

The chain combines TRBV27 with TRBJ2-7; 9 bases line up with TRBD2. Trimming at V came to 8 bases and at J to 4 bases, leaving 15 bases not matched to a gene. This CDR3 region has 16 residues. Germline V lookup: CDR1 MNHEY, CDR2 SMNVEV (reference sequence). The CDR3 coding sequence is TGTGCCAGCTCCCTCGGGCTAGCGGGGCCCGCGTACGAGCAGTACTTC. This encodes CASSLGLAGPAYEQYF.

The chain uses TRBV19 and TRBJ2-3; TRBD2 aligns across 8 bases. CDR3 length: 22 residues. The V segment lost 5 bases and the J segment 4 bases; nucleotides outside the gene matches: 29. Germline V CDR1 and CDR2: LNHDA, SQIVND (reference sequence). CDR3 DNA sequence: TGTGCCAGTAGTTATGAATCTGCGGCACGTGCCGGGGGGGCTCGGGGCGCAGATACGCAGTATTTT. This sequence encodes CASSYESAARAGGARGADTQYF.

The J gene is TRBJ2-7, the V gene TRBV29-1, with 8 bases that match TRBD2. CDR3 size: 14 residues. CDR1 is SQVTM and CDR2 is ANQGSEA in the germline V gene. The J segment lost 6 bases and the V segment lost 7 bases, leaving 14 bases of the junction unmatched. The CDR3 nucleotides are TGCAGCGCTGGGTCAGCGGGAGCCCTCCCCGAGCAGTACTTC. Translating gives CSAGSAGALPEQYF.

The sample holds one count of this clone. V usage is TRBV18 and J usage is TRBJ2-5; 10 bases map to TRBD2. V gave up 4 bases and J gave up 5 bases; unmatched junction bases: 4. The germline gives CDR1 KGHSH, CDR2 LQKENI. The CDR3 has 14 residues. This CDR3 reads CASSQLAGDETQYF. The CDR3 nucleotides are TGTGCCAGCTCACAGCTAGCGGGGGATGAGACCCAGTACTTC.

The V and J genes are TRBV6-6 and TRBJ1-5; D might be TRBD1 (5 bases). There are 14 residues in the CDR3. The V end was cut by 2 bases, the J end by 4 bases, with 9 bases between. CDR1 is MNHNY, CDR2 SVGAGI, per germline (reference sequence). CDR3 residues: CASSYVGENQPQHF. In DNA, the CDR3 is TGTGCCAGCAGTTACGTAGGGGAAAATCAGCCCCAGCATTTT.

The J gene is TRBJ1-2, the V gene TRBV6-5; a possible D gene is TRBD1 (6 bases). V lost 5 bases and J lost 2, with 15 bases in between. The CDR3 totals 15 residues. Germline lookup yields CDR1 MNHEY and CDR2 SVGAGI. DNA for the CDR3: TGTGCCAGCAGTCGTACCCGGGACAAGAACTATGGCTACACCTTC. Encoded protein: CASSRTRDKNYGYTF.

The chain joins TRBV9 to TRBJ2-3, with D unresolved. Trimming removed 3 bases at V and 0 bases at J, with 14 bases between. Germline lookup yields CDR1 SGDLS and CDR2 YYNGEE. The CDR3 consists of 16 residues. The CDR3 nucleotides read TGTGCCAGCAGCGCCCGTAGAATCTCTAGCACAGATACGCAGTATTTT. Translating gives CASSARRISSTDTQYF. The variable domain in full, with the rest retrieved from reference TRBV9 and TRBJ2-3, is DSGVTQTPKHLITATGQRVTLRCSPRSGDLSVYWYQQSLDQGLQFLIQYYNGEERAKGNILERFSAQQFPDLHSELNLSSLELGDSALYFCASSARRISSTDTQYFGPGTRLTVL.

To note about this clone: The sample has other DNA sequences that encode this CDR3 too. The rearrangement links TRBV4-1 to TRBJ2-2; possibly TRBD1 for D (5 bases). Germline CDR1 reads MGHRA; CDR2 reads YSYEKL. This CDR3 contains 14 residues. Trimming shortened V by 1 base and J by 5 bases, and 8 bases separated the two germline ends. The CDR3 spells CASSQAGNTGELFF. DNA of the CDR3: TGCGCCAGCAGCCAAGCAGGGAATACCGGGGAGCTGTTTTTT.

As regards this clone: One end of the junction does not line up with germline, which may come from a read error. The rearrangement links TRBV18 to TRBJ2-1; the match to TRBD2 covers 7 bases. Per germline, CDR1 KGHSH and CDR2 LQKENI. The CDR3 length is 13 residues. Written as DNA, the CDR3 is TGTGCCAGCTCACCACTCACGCGGGAGATTGGGATCTTC. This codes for CASSPLTREIGIF.

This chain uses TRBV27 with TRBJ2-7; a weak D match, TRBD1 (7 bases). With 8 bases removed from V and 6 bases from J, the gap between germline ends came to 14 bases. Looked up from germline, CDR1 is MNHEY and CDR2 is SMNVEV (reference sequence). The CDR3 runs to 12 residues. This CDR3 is CASRQGGSEQYF. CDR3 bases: TGTGCCAGCCGCCAGGGGGGATCCGAGCAGTACTTC.

Here the CDR3 DNA reads TGTGCCAGCAGTCTAACGGGGGGGACCTTTGAAGCTTTCTTT. Translated, it gives CASSLTGGTFEAFF. J is TRBJ1-1 and V is TRBV28; perhaps TRBD1 as D (5 bases). CDR3 length equals 14 residues. Germline V lookup: CDR1 MDHEN, CDR2 SYDVKM. Trimming left V 5 bases short and J 7 bases short, with 17 bases between.

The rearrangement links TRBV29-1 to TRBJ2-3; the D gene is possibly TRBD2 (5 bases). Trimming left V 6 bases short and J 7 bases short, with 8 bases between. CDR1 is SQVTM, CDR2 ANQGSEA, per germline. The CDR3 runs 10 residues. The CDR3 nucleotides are TGCAGCGTCCCCGGGAATACGCAGTATTTT. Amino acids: CSVPGNTQYF.

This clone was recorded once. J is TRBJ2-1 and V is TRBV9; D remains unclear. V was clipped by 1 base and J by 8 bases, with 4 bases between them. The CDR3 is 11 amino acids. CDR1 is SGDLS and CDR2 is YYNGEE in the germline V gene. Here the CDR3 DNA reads TGTGCCAGCAGCGTACAGGATGAGCAGTTCTTC. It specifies CASSVQDEQFF.

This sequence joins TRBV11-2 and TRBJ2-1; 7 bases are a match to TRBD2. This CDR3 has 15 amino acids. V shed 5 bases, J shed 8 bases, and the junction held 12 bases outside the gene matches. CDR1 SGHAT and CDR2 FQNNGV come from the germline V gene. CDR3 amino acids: CASSVGLGEGYEQFF. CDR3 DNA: TGTGCCAGCAGCGTCGGACTAGGGGAGGGATATGAGCAGTTCTTC.

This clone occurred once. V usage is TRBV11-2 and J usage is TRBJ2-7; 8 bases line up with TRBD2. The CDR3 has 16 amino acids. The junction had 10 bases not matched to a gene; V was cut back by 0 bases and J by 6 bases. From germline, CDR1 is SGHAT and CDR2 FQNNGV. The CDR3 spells CASSLDLTSGGLEQYF. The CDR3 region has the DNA TGTGCCAGCAGCTTAGATCTGACGAGCGGGGGTCTCGAGCAGTACTTC.

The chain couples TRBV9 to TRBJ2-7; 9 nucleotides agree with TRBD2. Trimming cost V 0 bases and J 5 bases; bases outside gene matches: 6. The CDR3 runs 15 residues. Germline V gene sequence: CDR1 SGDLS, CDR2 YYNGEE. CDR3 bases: TGTGCCAGCAGCGTAGACCTAGCGGGGAGGAACGAGCAGTACTTC. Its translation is CASSVDLAGRNEQYF.

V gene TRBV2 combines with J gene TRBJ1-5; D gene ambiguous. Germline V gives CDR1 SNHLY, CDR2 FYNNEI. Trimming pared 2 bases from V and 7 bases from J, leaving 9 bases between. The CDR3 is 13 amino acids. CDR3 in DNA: TGTGCCAGCAGTGAATTAGGAGAACAGCCCCAGCATTTT. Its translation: CASSELGEQPQHF.

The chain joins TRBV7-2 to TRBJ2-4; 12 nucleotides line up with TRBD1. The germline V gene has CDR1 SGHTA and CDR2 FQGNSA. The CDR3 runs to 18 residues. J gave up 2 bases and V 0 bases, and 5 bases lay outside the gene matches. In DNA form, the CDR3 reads TGTGCCAGCAGCTTAGCGGCGGGGACAGGGGGCTCCAAAAACATTCAGTACTTC. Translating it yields CASSLAAGTGGSKNIQYF.

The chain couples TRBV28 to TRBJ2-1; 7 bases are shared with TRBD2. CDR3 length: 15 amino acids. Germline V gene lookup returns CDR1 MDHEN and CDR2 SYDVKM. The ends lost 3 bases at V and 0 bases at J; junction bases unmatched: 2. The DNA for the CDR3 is TGTGCCAGCAGTTTCGGCGGGAGCTCCTACAATGAGCAGTTCTTC. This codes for CASSFGGSSYNEQFF.

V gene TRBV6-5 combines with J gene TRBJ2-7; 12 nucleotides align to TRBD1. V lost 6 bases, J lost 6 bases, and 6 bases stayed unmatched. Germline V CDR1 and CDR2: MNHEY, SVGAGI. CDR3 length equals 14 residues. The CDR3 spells CASSKGQGAVEQYF. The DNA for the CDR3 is TGTGCCAGCAGCAAGGGACAGGGGGCAGTCGAGCAGTACTTC.

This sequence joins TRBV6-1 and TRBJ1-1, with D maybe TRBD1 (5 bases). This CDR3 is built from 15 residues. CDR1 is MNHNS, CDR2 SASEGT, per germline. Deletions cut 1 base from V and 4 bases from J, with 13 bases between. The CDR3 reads CASSEDRTGTTEAFF. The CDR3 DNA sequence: TGTGCCAGCAGTGAAGACCGAACAGGTACCACTGAAGCTTTCTTT.

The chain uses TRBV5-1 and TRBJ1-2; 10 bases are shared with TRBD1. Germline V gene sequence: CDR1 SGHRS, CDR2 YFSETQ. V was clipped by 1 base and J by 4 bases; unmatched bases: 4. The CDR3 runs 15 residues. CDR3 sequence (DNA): TGCGCCAGCAGCTTGCGGGACAGGGGAACCTATGGCTACACCTTC. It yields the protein CASSLRDRGTYGYTF.